One T cell receptor (beta chain) is described in this entry. The target antigen is unknown. These data belong to a study of CD8+CD57+ T cells in acquired aplastic anemia. Study in general: DNA recovered from sorted CD4+ and CD8+ cells had a mean of about 3.5 ug. General study points: Overlap between patients and controls comprised about 28 CD8+ CDR3 sequences.

The germline gives CDR1 MGHDK, CDR2 SYGVNS. The CDR3 extends over 14 amino acids. V was trimmed by 3 bases and J by 6 bases, leaving 14 bases between them. TCR beta VDJ and CDR3 were profiled, and genomic DNA was the template. TCRdb re-called the reads through MiXCR, storing one row per CDR3 protein. Here the sample spans roughly 80,000 distinct CDR3 sequences, just over 70% being singletons. Sequenced patients had shown CD8+CD57+ cell expansion by flow cytometry. The sample taken for sequencing was sorted CD4+, CD8+, or CD8+CD57+ T cells (not recorded which) from PBMCs. The chain couples TRBV25-1 to TRBJ1-2; possible D gene TRBD1, 6 bases. The TCR sequence derives from a human donor with aplastic anemia. The CDR3 region is CASSDLRDIDGYTF. The DNA of the CDR3 is TGTGCCAGCAGTGACCTCCGGGACATAGATGGCTACACCTTC.